The 26 T cell receptor beta chains reported below all come from one sample, sequenced in a study of blood T cell repertoires in COVID-19. Data came from immunoSEQ multiplex PCR; TCRdb stores just in-frame clones and leaves some out. The data contain about 280,000 clones, 87% of them singletons. The sample was peripheral blood. The receptor set was obtained from a woman between 45 and 65 years old who had recovered from COVID-19.

The DNA of the CDR3 is TGCGCCAGCAGTCAATGGGGGACAGGTCCTAACTATGGCTACACCTTC. Residues: CASSQWGTGPNYGYTF. The J gene is TRBJ1-2, the V gene TRBV23-1; 8 positions agree with TRBD1. TRBV23-1 is reported as an ORF; its role is uncertain. The CDR3 has 16 amino acids. V lost 1 base to trimming and J lost 0 bases; unmatched junction nucleotides: 4.

The V and J genes are TRBV7-2 and TRBJ2-4; 9 bases fit TRBD1. With 4 bases clipped from V and 9 bases from J, the junction kept 7 bases outside the gene matches. The CDR3 is 14 residues long. Germline-derived CDR1 and CDR2 are SGHTA and FQGNSA. CDR3 sequence: CASSYRTGESIQYF. CDR3 nucleotide sequence: TGTGCCAGCAGCTACCGGACAGGGGAAAGCATTCAGTACTTC.

The V and J genes are TRBV13 and TRBJ1-5; D is perhaps TRBD1 (6 bases). The V end was cut by 6 bases, the J end by 4 bases, with 7 bases between. The germline gives CDR1 PRHDT, CDR2 FYEKMQ (reference sequence). This CDR3 has 12 amino acids. The CDR3 DNA reads as TGTGCCAGCAGACAGGGAAATCAGCCCCAGCATTTT. Protein: CASRQGNQPQHF.

This rearrangement joins TRBV7-6 to TRBJ2-1, with D perhaps TRBD2 (5 bases). Between the trimmed V and J ends, which lost 4 bases and 7 bases, there was a span of 17 bases. Germline CDR1 reads SGHVS; CDR2 reads FNYEAQ. This CDR3 region has 15 residues. CDR3 residues: CASSSRSGLSNEQFF. The CDR3, as DNA: TGTGCCAGCAGCTCCCGGAGCGGCCTCTCTAATGAGCAGTTCTTC.

This chain joins TRBV7-9 and TRBJ1-2, with 8 bases aligning to TRBD1. This CDR3 is built from 15 residues. Germline V gene lookup returns CDR1 SEHNR and CDR2 FQNEAQ (reference sequence). Germline trimming cut 5 bases from V and 4 bases from J; bases unmatched to any gene: 9. This CDR3 reads CASSNNRGKGYGYTF. The CDR3 DNA is TGTGCCAGCAGCAACAACAGGGGGAAAGGCTATGGCTACACCTTC.

The chain employs TRBV18 and TRBJ1-1; 8 nucleotides match TRBD1. V lost 5 bases to trimming and J lost 4 bases; unmatched junction nucleotides: 6. Germline V gene sequence: CDR1 KGHSH, CDR2 LQKENI. The CDR3 contains 14 residues. The CDR3 sequence is CASSEDRASTEAFF. DNA of the CDR3: TGTGCCAGCTCAGAGGACAGGGCGAGCACTGAAGCTTTCTTT.

The chain recombines TRBV5-1 with TRBJ2-1; 11 nucleotides agree with TRBD2. With V trimmed by 1 base and J by 7 bases, 13 bases remained unmatched. The CDR3 is 18 residues long. In germline, CDR1 is SGHRS, CDR2 YFSETQ. The DNA of the CDR3 is TGCGCCAGCAGCTTGACATTCCGACTAGCGGGGTTCGCAAATGAGCAGTTCTTC. Translating gives CASSLTFRLAGFANEQFF.

The chain employs TRBV27 and TRBJ1-2; 7 positions agree with TRBD1. The V gene's germline CDR1 is MNHEY and CDR2 SMNVEV (reference sequence). This CDR3 region has 13 residues. V shed 5 bases and J 8 bases; nucleotides not matched to a gene: 8. DNA of the CDR3: TGTGCCAGCAGTCACGGGACAGTCGGGGGCTACACCTTC. This codes for CASSHGTVGGYTF.

The CDR3 here is CASSPDQGRSPLHF. CDR3 bases: TGTGCCAGCAGCCCGGACCAGGGTCGCTCACCCCTCCACTTT. V and J are TRBV7-9 and TRBJ1-6; possibly TRBD1 for D (5 bases). V dropped 5 bases and J dropped 10 bases, with 15 bases sitting between them. This CDR3 has 14 amino acids. Germline CDR1 reads SEHNR; CDR2 reads FQNEAQ (reference sequence).

A few counts support this clone. The chain has TRBV9 and TRBJ1-4; D possibly corresponds to TRBD1 (6 bases). V was trimmed by 1 base and J by 2 bases, leaving 6 bases between them. CDR1 and CDR2 from the germline V gene are SGDLS and YYNGEE. This CDR3 comprises 14 residues. In nucleotides, the CDR3 is TGTGCCAGCAGCGTACAGGGGACTAATGAAAAACTGTTTTTT. Encoded protein: CASSVQGTNEKLFF.

V and J are TRBV6-5 and TRBJ2-7; 8 bases are a match to TRBD1. Germline CDR1 MNHEY, CDR2 SVGAGI. This CDR3 has 16 amino acids. The J segment lost 0 bases and the V segment lost 2 bases, leaving 6 bases of the junction unmatched. The CDR3 spells CASSYPRQGSSYEQYF. The CDR3 bases are TGTGCCAGCAGTTACCCCAGACAGGGGAGCTCCTACGAGCAGTACTTC.

The chain links TRBV7-9 to TRBJ2-7; the match to TRBD1 covers 7 bases. The CDR3 sequence is 15 residues long. J was trimmed by 2 bases and V by 1 base; bases with no gene match: 5. Germline CDR1 and CDR2: SEHNR and FQNEAQ (reference sequence). CDR3 sequence (DNA): TGTGCCAGCAGCTTAGGGGGTACAGGGGCCTACGAGCAGTACTTC. This translates into CASSLGGTGAYEQYF.

The chain links TRBV7-2 to TRBJ2-3; 10 bases agree with TRBD2. Germline CDR1 SGHTA, CDR2 FQGNSA. The V gene end was trimmed by 5 bases and the J gene end by 0 bases; junction bases not matched to a gene: 8. The CDR3 is 17 residues long. The CDR3, as DNA: TGTGCCAGCAGCCTTAGCGGGGGGTTGTCTAGCACAGATACGCAGTATTTT. Its protein is CASSLSGGLSSTDTQYF.

This chain joins TRBV6-2 or TRBV6-3 and TRBJ2-3; D perhaps matches TRBD2 (5 bases). The CDR3 covers 15 residues. Trimming took 5 bases from V and 3 from J, leaving 15 bases between them. Looked up from germline, CDR1 is MNHEY and CDR2 is SVGEGT. The CDR3 DNA follows: TGTGCCAGCAGTCCCACGGGAAAGCCGACAGATACGCAGTATTTT. Amino acids: CASSPTGKPTDTQYF.

This CDR3 reads CASSSREAGSDTQYF. DNA of the CDR3: TGTGCCAGCAGCTCGCGGGAGGCCGGGTCAGATACGCAGTATTTT. This chain uses TRBV13 with TRBJ2-3, with TRBD2 matching 8 bases. This CDR3 contains 15 residues. The germline V gene has CDR1 PRHDT and CDR2 FYEKMQ (reference sequence). V lost 4 bases to trimming and J lost 4 bases; unmatched junction nucleotides: 7.

V and J are TRBV30 and TRBJ1-1, with D unclear. Trimming took 4 bases from V and 1 from J, leaving 7 bases between them. The CDR3 has 12 residues. Germline V gives CDR1 GTSNPN, CDR2 SVGIG (reference sequence). CDR3 protein: CAWTRPNTEAFF. The CDR3 nucleotides read TGTGCCTGGACGCGGCCGAACACTGAAGCTTTCTTT.

This rearrangement joins TRBV7-3 to TRBJ1-2, with D perhaps matching TRBD1 (6 bases). The CDR3 is 13 residues long. CDR1 is SGHTA, CDR2 FQGTGA, per germline. The V end was cut by 3 bases, the J end by 6 bases, with 11 bases between. Here the CDR3 reads CASSFLQGDGYTF. The CDR3 nucleotides are TGTGCCAGCAGCTTTCTACAGGGCGATGGCTACACCTTC.

The chain employs TRBV5-1 and TRBJ1-1; perhaps TRBD1 as D (6 bases). With 4 bases removed from V and 1 base from J, the gap between germline ends came to 11 bases. The CDR3 loop spans 14 amino acids. The germline CDR1 and CDR2 sequences are SGHRS and YFSETQ. The CDR3 reads CASSRGQPNTEAFF. CDR3 DNA sequence: TGCGCCAGCAGCCGTGGACAGCCGAACACTGAAGCTTTCTTT.

DNA of the CDR3: TGTGCCAGCGCCGGGATGCGGGAGGCAGCTTTCTTT. It codes for CASAGMREAAFF. V is TRBV12-3 or TRBV12-4 and J is TRBJ1-1; D remains unclear. V lost 8 bases and J 10 bases, leaving 17 bases between the germline ends. The CDR3 contains 12 residues.

The genes are TRBV7-2 and TRBJ1-2; D is possibly TRBD1 (6 bases). The CDR3 covers 15 residues. The germline V and J ends were trimmed by 4 bases and 0 bases, with 12 bases remaining between them. Germline CDR1 is SGHTA and CDR2 is FQGNSA. Here the CDR3 reads CASSSRQAPNYGYTF. CDR3 nucleotide sequence: TGTGCCAGCAGCTCCCGACAGGCCCCTAACTATGGCTACACCTTC.

This sequence joins TRBV29-1 and TRBJ1-2; 8 bases align to TRBD1. CDR1 is SQVTM and CDR2 is ANQGSEA in the germline V gene. V trimming: 2 bases; J trimming: 8 bases; junction bases outside the gene matches: 10. CDR3 length: 14 residues. For the CDR3, the DNA is TGCAGCGTTGAATGGACAGGGAATTATAGAGGCTACACCTTC. This codes for CSVEWTGNYRGYTF.

The V gene is TRBV27, the J gene TRBJ1-5; 9 nucleotides align to TRBD1. J was trimmed by 4 bases and V by 6 bases; bases with no gene match: 7. The CDR3 is 15 residues long. Germline V gives CDR1 MNHEY, CDR2 SMNVEV (reference sequence). The chain's CDR3 is CASRADRGPNQPQHF. DNA of the CDR3: TGTGCCAGCAGGGCGGACAGGGGCCCAAATCAGCCCCAGCATTTT.

J is TRBJ2-7 and V is TRBV6-4, with 7 nucleotides matching TRBD1. Germline trimming cut 5 bases from V and 2 bases from J; bases unmatched to any gene: 9. CDR3 length equals 15 residues. The germline CDR1 and CDR2 sequences are MRHNA and SNTAGT. CDR3 residues: CASSYDQRGPYEQYF. The CDR3 bases are TGTGCCAGCAGTTATGACCAAAGGGGGCCCTACGAGCAGTACTTC.

This chain uses TRBV6-2 or TRBV6-3 with TRBJ1-5, with unresolved D. V was pared by 6 bases and J by 4 bases, with 13 bases between. The CDR3 is made up of 14 amino acids. Germline CDR1 is MNHEY and CDR2 is SVGEGT. The chain's CDR3 is CASSSHGGNQPQHF. As DNA, the CDR3 is TGTGCCAGCAGCTCTCACGGCGGGAATCAGCCCCAGCATTTT.

V is TRBV25-1 and J is TRBJ2-5; D may be TRBD1 (5 bases). The CDR3 is made up of 15 amino acids. V was shortened by 3 bases and J by 5 bases, with 16 bases between the two germline ends. The germline CDR1 and CDR2 sequences are MGHDK and SYGVNS. In DNA form, the CDR3 reads TGTGCCAGCAGTGAGCCTGGCAGGGTCCGGGAGACCCAGTACTTC. It specifies CASSEPGRVRETQYF.

This sequence joins TRBV29-1 and TRBJ2-2; D gene ambiguous. V lost 4 bases and J lost 6, with 12 bases in between. The CDR3 totals 13 residues. Germline CDR1 is SQVTM and CDR2 is ANQGSEA. This CDR3 reads CSVGSAYAGELFF. CDR3 in DNA: TGCAGCGTTGGGTCCGCGTACGCCGGGGAGCTGTTTTTT.